The T cell receptor (beta chain) described here comes from a study of beta chain features in type 1 diabetes. Study findings and constraints: Whether HLA type affects TCRB rearrangement stayed undetermined in the present work. Among patients, naive, central memory and Treg TCRB repertoires appeared more similar than among healthy donors.

Of the isolated RNA, all was reverse transcribed, and so the sequenced material was expressed TCRB transcripts. TCRdb's table, derived via immunoSEQ multiplex PCR, lists solely in-frame clones and lacks some. The data contain fewer than 550,000 clones, over 9.5% of them singletons. A word on this clone: Antigen unknown.

The germline V gene encodes CDR1 MGHRA and CDR2 YSYEKL. The CDR3 spans 15 residues. V gave up 1 base and J gave up 0 bases, with 10 bases separating them. The TCR was taken from a woman younger than 30 in good health. This chain joins TRBV4-1 and TRBJ2-7; D is undetermined. Sequencing was carried out using naive CD4+ T cells from blood. The CDR3 nucleotides read TGCGCCAGCAGCCAAGCCCTGGAGAGCTCCTACGAGCAGTACTTC. This translates into CASSQALESSYEQYF.